This T cell receptor beta chain was identified during a study of OX40 agonist ivuxolimab in advanced cancers. TCRdb keeps only in-frame clones here, not all; method: immunoSEQ multiplex PCR. The sample includes approximately 99,000 clones, approximately 93% seen only once; the top ten take approximately 0.18%. This clonotype originated in an adult with an advanced solid tumor such as melanoma, head and neck, liver or kidney cancer. The starting material was CD4+ or CD8+ T cells sorted from blood, obtained in a trial of the OX40 agonist ivuxolimab.

The CDR3 loop is CASSSTSGGSYEQYF. The CDR3 DNA reads TGTGCCAGCAGTTCGACTAGCGGAGGCTCCTACGAGCAGTACTTC. This rearrangement joins TRBV6-5 to TRBJ2-7, with 9 bases identical to TRBD2. Unmatched junction bases numbered 4, after V lost 4 bases and J lost 0 bases. The CDR3 totals 15 residues. CDR1 is MNHEY, CDR2 SVGAGI, per germline.